This T cell receptor beta chain was documented in a study of T-cell memory formation after mild COVID-19. The study's findings and limits: Whether second-wave clones peaking at day 37 were SARS-CoV-2 specific went unconfirmed. The study found contracting CD4+ clones mainly in CM and EM and contracting CD8+ clones in EMRA.

To note about this clonotype: As yet, its antigen is unknown.

Germline assignment: CDR1 SGHRS and CDR2 YFSETQ. The CDR3 has 14 residues. Trimming removed 2 bases from V and 0 bases from J, with 8 bases in between. One entry per CDR3 protein, called by TCRdb with MiXCR from the 5' RACE reads. The table lists a few hundred thousand distinct CDR3 sequences, roughly 15% of them singletons. Material: PBMCs or a T cell subset sorted from them (not recorded which). The receptor's source is a man younger than 35 who had mild COVID-19 (a few samples of this study predate the infection). Cell type and time point are not known. This rearrangement joins TRBV5-1 to TRBJ1-2, with D hard to call. DNA of the CDR3: TGCGCCAGCAGCTTTCAACGGGCTAACTATGGCTACACCTTC. Protein sequence: CASSFQRANYGYTF. The whole variable domain, filled in from reference TRBV5-1 and TRBJ1-2, reads KAGVTQTPRYLIKTRGQQVTLSCSPISGHRSVSWYQQTPGQGLQFLFEYFSETQRNKGNFPGRFSGRQFSNSRSEMNVSTLELGDSALYLCASSFQRANYGYTFGSGTRLTVV.